These 30 T cell receptor beta chains originate from one sample sequenced in a study of regulatory T cells in long-lasting Graves disease. Arm-PCR with iRepertoire HTBI primers amplified the CDR3 regions for these TCR beta libraries. TCRdb ran MiXCR on the multiplex PCR reads and lists one entry per CDR3 protein. Here the sample spans fewer than 400,000 distinct CDR3 sequences, about 18% being singletons. The time point was: newly diagnosed GD, antithyroid drugs for less than 3 months. RNA extracted from PBMCs served as the sequencing template. The material was peripheral blood mononuclear cells (PBMCs), obtained at new diagnosis, from a patient treated with antithyroid drugs. These receptor sequences come from a female donor with Graves disease.

This clonotype was seen at least ten times. This chain links TRBV7-9 with TRBJ2-5; D call uncertain. Trimming took 1 base from V and 2 from J, leaving 5 bases between them. The CDR3 loop spans 13 amino acids. Germline CDR1 and CDR2: SEHNR and FQNEAQ (reference sequence). The CDR3 DNA sequence: TGTGCCAGCAGCTTAGACGAACAAGAGACCCAGTACTTC. Translating it yields CASSLDEQETQYF.

This clonotype showed up many times. The chain recombines TRBV11-2 with TRBJ2-1, with TRBD1 as a possible D gene (6 bases). V was cut by 5 bases and J by 5 bases, with 16 bases left in between. CDR1 SGHAT and CDR2 FQNNGV come from the germline V gene. The CDR3 covers 15 residues. CDR3 coding DNA: TGTGCCAGCAGCCAGAGACAGGAGAGTCACAATGAGCAGTTCTTC. Its translation: CASSQRQESHNEQFF.

This clonotype was picked up many times. This chain connects TRBV19 to TRBJ1-2, with TRBD1 matching over 7 bases. This CDR3 has 13 residues. The V and J ends lost 6 bases and 8 bases, in that order; junction bases with no gene match: 9. Per the germline V gene, CDR1 is LNHDA and CDR2 is SQIVND (reference sequence). CDR3 sequence: CASSTQGREGYTF. CDR3 coding DNA: TGTGCCAGTAGCACACAGGGGAGAGAGGGCTACACCTTC.

V gene TRBV10-2 combines with J gene TRBJ1-5; D is undetermined. CDR1 WSHSY and CDR2 SAAADI come from the germline V gene. CDR3 length equals 13 residues. V lost 3 bases to trimming and J lost 6 bases, with 9 bases between them. CDR3 in DNA: TGCGCCAGCAGTGAAGAGGGAGGTCAGCCCCAGCATTTT. It yields the protein CASSEEGGQPQHF.

This clonotype was counted at least ten times. The chain carries TRBV9 and TRBJ1-4, with D tentatively TRBD1 (5 bases). V was clipped by 9 bases and J by 1 base, with 22 bases between them. Germline V gene sequence: CDR1 SGDLS, CDR2 YYNGEE. The CDR3 runs to 17 residues. This CDR3 reads CAIPRLVSGGTNEKLFF. The CDR3 DNA follows: TGTGCCATTCCCCGGTTGGTTTCGGGGGGAACTAATGAAAAACTGTTTTTT.

Notes on this clonotype: One base away lies a much larger clone, so this may be a sequencing read error. The chain combines TRBV27 with TRBJ2-5, with 13 bases fitting TRBD2. Germline CDR1 reads MNHEY; CDR2 reads SMNVEV (reference sequence). The CDR3 is 15 residues long. CDR3 in DNA: TGTGCCAGCAGTTGGACTAGCGGGGGACAAAAGACCCAGCACTTC. It is translated as CASSWTSGGQKTQHF.

This chain connects TRBV6-9 to TRBJ1-4, with TRBD1 as a possible D gene (5 bases). Germline lookup yields CDR1 MNHGY and CDR2 SVAAGI. V lost 3 bases and J lost 0, with 17 bases in between. The CDR3 is made up of 18 amino acids. CDR3 DNA: TGTGCCAGCAGTTACAGGATCCGGGACGGCGCAACTAATGAAAAACTGTTTTTT. Its translation: CASSYRIRDGATNEKLFF.

This clonotype came up many times. This sequence joins TRBV12-3 or TRBV12-4 and TRBJ1-5; weak D call: TRBD1 (6 bases). V was pared by 7 bases and J by 0 bases, with 25 bases between. The CDR3 contains 19 residues. The CDR3 sequence: CASTPSGAGAQNSNQPQHF. CDR3 nucleotide sequence: TGTGCCAGCACCCCGAGTGGGGCAGGGGCCCAAAATAGCAATCAGCCCCAGCATTTT.

As concerns this clonotype: A read error may explain this, as a much larger clone is one base away. This chain connects TRBV29-1 to TRBJ2-7, with 9 bases identical to TRBD1. The germline V gene has CDR1 SQVTM and CDR2 ANQGSEA. Trimming at V came to 6 bases and at J to 1 base, leaving 4 bases not matched to a gene. The CDR3 consists of 13 residues. This CDR3 reads CSVGTGNSYEQYF. In nucleotides, the CDR3 is TGCAGCGTCGGGACAGGGAATTCCTACGAGCAGTACTTC.

Comment on this clonotype: The junction and the germline gene differ at one end; a read error may be behind it. The V call is TRBV27, the J call TRBJ1-2; 7 bases are shared with TRBD1. There are 16 residues in the CDR3. Per germline, CDR1 MNHEY and CDR2 SMNVEV (reference sequence). CDR3 nucleotides: TGTGCCAGCAGTTCCTATAGACAGGGAGGCGAGGGTGGCCACACCTTC. Its translation is CASSSYRQGGEGGHTF.

This clonotype was seen only a few times. The V gene is TRBV7-8, the J gene TRBJ2-5; 8 positions agree with TRBD2. V was clipped by 5 bases and J by 1 base; unmatched bases: 6. Germline CDR1 reads SGHVS; CDR2 reads FQNEAQ. CDR3 size: 15 residues. The DNA for the CDR3 is TGTGCCAGCAGCATACCGAGCGGGAGCCAAGAGACCCAGTACTTC. Encoded protein: CASSIPSGSQETQYF.

This clonotype appeared many times. The J gene is TRBJ2-3, the V gene TRBV27; TRBD1 aligns across 11 bases. The CDR3 extends over 13 amino acids. V shed 10 bases, J shed 4 bases, and the junction held 4 bases outside the gene matches. CDR1 MNHEY and CDR2 SMNVEV come from the germline V gene (reference sequence). The CDR3 spells CATRDRGSDTQYF. CDR3 in DNA: TGTGCCACCCGGGACAGGGGGTCAGATACGCAGTATTTT.

This clonotype was found many times. This chain joins TRBV9 and TRBJ2-7, with 8 bases matching TRBD1. J lost 2 bases, V lost 4 bases, and 8 bases had no gene match. The CDR3 runs to 15 residues. CDR1 is SGDLS and CDR2 is YYNGEE in the germline V gene. The CDR3 loop reads CASSSGQGVTYEQYF. In DNA, the CDR3 is TGTGCCAGCAGCTCCGGACAGGGTGTCACCTACGAGCAGTACTTC.

This clonotype was counted ten times or more. J is TRBJ1-1 and V is TRBV20-1; TRBD1 agrees at 7 bases. Germline V gene lookup returns CDR1 DFQATT and CDR2 SNEGSKA (reference sequence). The V segment lost 7 bases and the J segment 6 bases; nucleotides outside the gene matches: 14. This CDR3 has 14 amino acids. Written as DNA, the CDR3 is TGCAGTGTCTACCGACAGGGCGTGCACTCTGAAGCTTTCTTT. Its translation: CSVYRQGVHSEAFF.

This clonotype was observed at least ten times. The chain carries TRBV11-2 and TRBJ2-1; 12 bases map to TRBD2. CDR3 length: 16 residues. J was trimmed by 4 bases and V by 5 bases; bases with no gene match: 6. Germline CDR1 SGHAT, CDR2 FQNNGV. CDR3 sequence: CASSGWTSGIYNEQFF. The DNA of the CDR3 is TGTGCCAGCAGCGGATGGACTAGCGGGATTTACAATGAGCAGTTCTTC.

This clonotype has just a few counts. The chain couples TRBV6-5 to TRBJ2-1, with 7 bases identical to TRBD2. In germline, CDR1 is MNHEY, CDR2 SVGAGI. The CDR3 has 14 residues. Trimming took 3 bases from V and 6 from J; bases not matched to a gene: 5. The CDR3 DNA is TGTGCCAGCAGTTATCTAGCGGAGATCAATGAGCAGTTCTTC. Translated, it gives CASSYLAEINEQFF.

This clonotype has at least ten counts. The V gene is TRBV19, the J gene TRBJ2-1; 9 nucleotides match TRBD2. Germline-derived CDR1 and CDR2 are LNHDA and SQIVND (reference sequence). CDR3 length: 18 amino acids. V dropped 0 bases and J dropped 9; count of bases not matched to a gene: 15. The CDR3 DNA is TGTGCCAGTAGTATAGATAGTAGCGGGAGCCACTTAGTATTTGAGCAGTTCTTC. It specifies CASSIDSSGSHLVFEQFF. Full variable domain (remainder filled in from reference TRBV19 and TRBJ2-1): DGGITQSPKYLFRKEGQNVTLSCEQNLNHDAMYWYRQDPGQGLRLIYYSQIVNDFQKGDIAEGYSVSREKKESFPLTVTSAQKNPTAFYLCASSIDSSGSHLVFEQFFGPGTRLTVL.

The chain employs TRBV6-1 and TRBJ2-5; TRBD1 matches 9 bases. The J segment lost 4 bases and the V segment lost 6 bases, leaving 6 bases of the junction unmatched. Germline V gene sequence: CDR1 MNHNS, CDR2 SASEGT. There are 14 residues in the CDR3. CDR3 nucleotide sequence: TGTGCCAGCAGCACGGGACAGGGTAGAGAGACCCAGTACTTC. It yields the protein CASSTGQGRETQYF.

V is TRBV5-6 and J is TRBJ2-5, with TRBD2 as a possible D gene (5 bases). CDR3 size: 12 residues. V shed 2 bases and J shed 9 bases, with 11 bases lying between them. Germline CDR1 is SGHDT and CDR2 is YYEEEE. The CDR3 bases are TGTGCCAGCAGCTTAGGGCTGGAGGCCCAGTACTTC. Translated, it gives CASSLGLEAQYF.

This clonotype appeared many times. The genes are TRBV11-2 and TRBJ2-7; either TRBD1 or TRBD2 may fit D (5 bases each). V was trimmed by 4 bases and J by 2 bases, leaving 15 bases between them. The CDR3 length is 15 residues. Germline CDR1 reads SGHAT; CDR2 reads FQNNGV. DNA of the CDR3: TGTGCCAGCAGCTACACCGGGACCCAGCCCTACGAGCAGTACTTC. Translation gives CASSYTGTQPYEQYF.

This clonotype was found many times. CDR3: CASSLGLTGAHEQFF. CDR3 sequence (DNA): TGTGCCAGCAGCTTAGGCTTGACAGGGGCCCATGAGCAGTTCTTC. The chain has TRBV7-9 and TRBJ2-1; 8 bases map to TRBD1. V dropped 1 base and J dropped 8; count of bases not matched to a gene: 7. The CDR3 is 15 amino acids. Germline CDR1 is SEHNR and CDR2 is FQNEAQ (reference sequence).

V is TRBV13 and J is TRBJ2-1; D unresolved. Germline CDR1 is PRHDT and CDR2 is FYEKMQ (reference sequence). The germline V and J ends were trimmed by 5 bases and 6 bases, with 8 bases remaining between them. This CDR3 region has 12 residues. CDR3 residues: CASSRSRNEQFF. In DNA form, the CDR3 reads TGTGCCAGCAGCCGCTCGCGCAATGAGCAGTTCTTC.

About this clonotype: Its ends do not fully match the called genes, so a read error is possible. J is TRBJ2-2 and V is TRBV5-1; D perhaps matches TRBD2 (5 bases). Germline lookup yields CDR1 SGHRS and CDR2 YFSETQ. The CDR3 is 16 residues long. In DNA, the CDR3 is TGCGCCAGCAGCTTGGGGGCTCTAGCAGCCACCGGGGAGCTGCTTTTT. Its protein product is CASSLGALAATGELLF.

The table lists this clonotype with a few counts. The chain combines TRBV2 with TRBJ2-7; tentatively, D is TRBD1 (5 bases). V was cut by 2 bases and J by 9 bases, with 14 bases left in between. The germline V gene encodes CDR1 SNHLY and CDR2 FYNNEI. This CDR3 is built from 13 residues. The CDR3 protein is CASSEFTTQGQYF. The CDR3 DNA sequence: TGTGCCAGCAGTGAATTCACTACTCAGGGGCAGTACTTC.

This clonotype has more than one count but fewer than ten. The rearrangement uses TRBV19 and TRBJ2-2, with 10 bases matching TRBD1. Germline V gives CDR1 LNHDA, CDR2 SQIVND (reference sequence). This CDR3 is built from 16 residues. The CDR3 here is CAPRTGDRGGRGELFF. The CDR3 DNA is TGTGCGCCCCGGACAGGGGACAGGGGTGGTCGGGGGGAGCTGTTTTTT.

This clonotype was seen many times. This chain links TRBV10-2 with TRBJ2-1, with D possibly being TRBD2 (6 bases). The CDR3 consists of 13 residues. V was cut by 3 bases and J by 10 bases, with 13 bases left in between. Looked up from germline, CDR1 is WSHSY and CDR2 is SAAADI. CDR3 DNA: TGCGCCAGCAGTGACTGGCGGGGTTGGGAGCAGTTCTTC. This encodes CASSDWRGWEQFF.

This clonotype occurred many times. CDR3 nucleotides: TGTGCCAGTAGTCGGACAGAACGGGTCGGGGAGCTGTTTTTT. This translates into CASSRTERVGELFF. This chain uses TRBV19 with TRBJ2-2, with D possibly being TRBD1 (6 bases). V was pared by 5 bases and J by 7 bases, with 14 bases between. The CDR3 totals 14 residues. The germline V gene has CDR1 LNHDA and CDR2 SQIVND (reference sequence).

This clonotype was seen a handful of times. The rearrangement uses TRBV20-1 and TRBJ1-5, with D possibly TRBD1 on 6 matching bases. The length of the CDR3 is 15 residues. V was cut by 6 bases and J by 6 bases, with 21 bases left in between. CDR1 and CDR2 (germline): DFQATT, SNEGSKA (reference sequence). CDR3 nucleotide sequence: TGCAGTGCAAACGAACAGGGAAGTACCTCTCAGCCCCAGCATTTT. Translated: CSANEQGSTSQPQHF.

The chain has TRBV12-5 and TRBJ1-2; D is undetermined. CDR1 is LGHNT, CDR2 FRNRAP, per germline. The CDR3 has 13 residues. The V end was cut by 1 base, the J end by 13 bases, with 16 bases between. The CDR3 region is CASGLAESYGCTF. In nucleotides, the CDR3 is TGTGCTAGTGGTTTGGCAGAGTCCTATGGATGCACCTTC.

This clonotype was counted only a few times. The chain couples TRBV9 to TRBJ1-6; no firm D call. Looked up from germline, CDR1 is SGDLS and CDR2 is YYNGEE. V was clipped by 0 bases and J by 10 bases, with 8 bases between them. This CDR3 spans 13 amino acids. The CDR3 protein is CASSVEPASPLHF. In nucleotides, the CDR3 is TGTGCCAGCAGCGTAGAACCAGCCTCACCCCTCCACTTT.